Listed below are T cell receptor beta chains from one sample, sequenced in a study of cytomegalovirus exposure and HLA in healthy donors. Sequencing used immunoSEQ multiplex PCR; TCRdb keeps in-frame clones, though not all of them. The table includes 120,000 or so clones, more than 80% detected once. The specimen was PBMCs. The source is a male donor in good health and CMV-seronegative. Both conserved end residues are part of each CDR3. Each record gives: clone size, D gene, V gene, J gene, CDR3 protein, CDR3 DNA. D genes are given only for firm matches. Clone size is stated in some rows and not others, as once, few, many or a class when expanded.

>-|-|TRBV29-1|TRBJ2-7
CSVRPRVSSYEQYF
TGCAGCGTTAGGCCCAGGGTGAGCTCCTACGAGCAGTACTTC
>-|-|TRBV4-3|TRBJ1-1
CASSQEAGTEAFF
TGCGCCAGCAGCCAAGAAGCAGGGACTGAAGCTTTCTTT
>-|-|TRBV6-5|TRBJ1-1
CASSYSEGLYTEAFF
TGTGCCAGCAGTTACAGTGAGGGCCTGTACACTGAAGCTTTCTTT
>-|-|TRBV2|TRBJ1-2
CASSERRDPQAGGYTF
TGTGCCAGCAGTGAGAGGAGGGACCCCCAAGCGGGTGGCTACACCTTC
>-|-|TRBV27|TRBJ1-5
CASSLFFTPFPGTDDNQPQHF
TGTGCCAGCAGTTTATTTTTCACCCCCTTCCCCGGAACAGACGATAATCAGCCCCAGCATTTT
>-|-|TRBV30|TRBJ1-1
CACVWGTEAFF
TGTGCCTGCGTTTGGGGGACAGAAGCTTTCTTT
>-|TRBD1|TRBV4-3|TRBJ1-2
CASSQQDRETNYGYTF
TGCGCCAGCAGCCAACAGGACAGGGAAACTAACTATGGCTACACCTTC
>few|-|TRBV5-4|TRBJ1-1
CASSFGQLNTEAFF
TGTGCCAGCAGCTTCGGACAGCTGAACACTGAAGCTTTCTTT
>-|TRBD2|TRBV2|TRBJ2-7
CASSVPSGLSGEQYF
TGTGCCAGCAGCGTTCCCTCGGGACTATCAGGCGAGCAGTACTTC
>-|TRBD2|TRBV15|TRBJ2-6
CATSRPGGAGANVLTF
TGTGCCACCAGCCGCCCGGGAGGAGCTGGGGCCAACGTCCTGACTTTC
>-|TRBD1|TRBV4-1|TRBJ2-7
CASSQVPTGQGAQYF
TGCGCCAGCAGCCAAGTTCCCACCGGACAGGGCGCGCAGTACTTC
>-|-|TRBV19|TRBJ2-3
CASSMLGGGGSDTQYF
TGTGCCAGTAGTATGTTAGGGGGGGGAGGGTCAGATACGCAGTATTTT
>-|-|TRBV10-3|TRBJ2-3
CAIMGTTDTQYF
TGTGCCATCATGGGCACCACAGATACGCAGTATTTT
>-|TRBD2|TRBV10-3|TRBJ2-1
CAISVLAGGSGSYNEQFF
TGTGCCATCAGTGTTTTAGCGGGGGGATCGGGGTCCTACAATGAGCAGTTCTTC
>-|-|TRBV6-4|TRBJ2-1
CASSDSRVNEQFF
TGTGCCAGCAGTGACTCCAGGGTTAATGAGCAGTTCTTC
>-|-|TRBV4-2|TRBJ2-7
CASSHRGGTTSYEQYF
TGTGCCAGCAGCCATAGGGGGGGGACGACATCCTACGAGCAGTACTTC
>-|-|TRBV7-9|TRBJ2-7
CASSLDPKGLYEQYF
TGTGCCAGCAGCTTGGACCCCAAGGGGCTCTACGAGCAGTACTTC
>-|TRBD1|TRBV5-1|TRBJ2-7
CASSKTGQSNYEQYF
TGCGCCAGCAGCAAGACGGGACAGAGTAACTACGAGCAGTACTTC
>-|TRBD1|TRBV5-1|TRBJ2-2
CASSPRTGDTGELFF
TGCGCCAGCAGCCCCCGGACAGGCGACACCGGGGAGCTGTTTTTT
>-|TRBD1|TRBV9|TRBJ1-2
CASSMGQQPHYGYTF
TGTGCCAGCAGCATGGGACAGCAGCCCCACTATGGCTACACCTTC
>once|TRBD1|TRBV15|TRBJ1-5
CATSGQGQGTLHQPQHF
TGTGCCACGTCGGGACAGGGACAAGGAACCTTACATCAGCCCCAGCATTTT
>-|-|TRBV4-2|TRBJ2-5
CASSQGFGSERYF
TGTGCCAGCAGCCAAGGTTTCGGGTCTGAGCGGTACTTC
>-|TRBD1|TRBV27|TRBJ2-1
CASSPLRTGPQGEQFF
TGTGCCAGCAGTCCCCTCCGGACAGGGCCACAAGGTGAGCAGTTCTTC
>-|-|TRBV27|TRBJ2-7
CASSLGRGVYEQYF
TGTGCCAGCAGTTTGGGCAGGGGAGTCTACGAGCAGTACTTC